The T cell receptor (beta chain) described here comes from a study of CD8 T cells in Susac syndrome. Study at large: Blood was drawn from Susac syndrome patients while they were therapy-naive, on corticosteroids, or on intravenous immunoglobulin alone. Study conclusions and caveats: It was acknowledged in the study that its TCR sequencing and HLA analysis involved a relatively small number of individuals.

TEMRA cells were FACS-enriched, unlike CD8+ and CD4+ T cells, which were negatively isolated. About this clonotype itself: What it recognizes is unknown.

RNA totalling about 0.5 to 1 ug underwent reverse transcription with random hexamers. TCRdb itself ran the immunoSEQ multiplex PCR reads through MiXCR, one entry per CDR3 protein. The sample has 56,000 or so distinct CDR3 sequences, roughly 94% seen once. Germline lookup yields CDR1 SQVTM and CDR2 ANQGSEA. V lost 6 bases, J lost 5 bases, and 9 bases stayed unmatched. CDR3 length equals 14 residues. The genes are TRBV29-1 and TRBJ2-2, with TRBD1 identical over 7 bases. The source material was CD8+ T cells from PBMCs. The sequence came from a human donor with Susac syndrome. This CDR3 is CSVTDRVGTGELFF. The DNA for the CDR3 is TGCAGCGTAACAGACAGGGTAGGGACCGGGGAGCTGTTTTTT.